The rows below give T cell receptor beta chains drawn from one sample of a study of blood T cells in healthy people across ages. TCRdb reprocessed the 5' RACE reads via MiXCR and lists one record per CDR3 protein. The sample has about 780,000 distinct CDR3 sequences; under 80% are singletons. The specimen sequenced was blood. These receptors were collected from a man younger than 45 in good health. CDR3s leave out the opening cysteine and the closing phenylalanine or tryptophan. A D gene is named only where the DNA matches it firmly.

V: TRBV4-3; J: TRBJ2-7; D: .; CDR3: ASSQVRQVGTYEQY
V: TRBV7-2; J: TRBJ2-7; D: .; CDR3: ASSLTGQFYEQY
V: TRBV27; J: TRBJ2-5; D: TRBD2; CDR3: ASSRGLAGGNLQETQY
V: TRBV24-1; J: TRBJ2-1; D: .; CDR3: ATSALGALGEQF
V: TRBV7-2; J: TRBJ2-1; D: .; CDR3: ASSLHPTGVSYNEQF
V: TRBV7-2; J: TRBJ2-3; D: TRBD2; CDR3: ASSPGLAFDTQY
V: TRBV7-2; J: TRBJ2-7; D: .; CDR3: ASSNSGKQY
V: TRBV4-1; J: TRBJ1-6; D: .; CDR3: ASSQARSPLH
V: TRBV7-9; J: TRBJ2-7; D: .; CDR3: ASSDGQFTSYEQY
V: TRBV6-2/TRBV6-3; J: .; D: .; CDR3: ASSYSPGVGDEQY
V: TRBV7-3; J: TRBJ1-2; D: TRBD1; CDR3: ASGDRGYGYT
V: TRBV4-3; J: TRBJ2-2; D: .; CDR3: ASSQDFNTGELF
V: TRBV4-3; J: TRBJ2-7; D: .; CDR3: ASSLPDELNSYEQY
V: TRBV20-1; J: TRBJ1-2; D: .; CDR3: SARDQWARNYGYT
V: TRBV7-8; J: TRBJ2-1; D: TRBD1; CDR3: ASSLGFGTGAPNFDNEQF
V: TRBV9; J: TRBJ1-2; D: TRBD1; CDR3: ASSVAAGGDYGYT
V: TRBV2; J: TRBJ2-7; D: TRBD1; CDR3: ASSSGTGWYEQY
V: TRBV9; J: TRBJ2-3; D: TRBD2; CDR3: ASSVGRGRVDTQY
V: TRBV5-1; J: TRBJ2-7; D: .; CDR3: ASSLQGRDYEQY
V: TRBV27; J: TRBJ2-1; D: TRBD1; CDR3: ASSFRTGLGDEQF
V: TRBV7-9; J: TRBJ2-1; D: .; CDR3: ASSPAGYLYNEQF
V: TRBV4-3; J: TRBJ2-1; D: .; CDR3: ASSQEQGRSYNEQF
V: TRBV5-1; J: .; D: TRBD2; CDR3: ASSLWGGGRAYEQY
V: TRBV7-8; J: .; D: .; CDR3: ASSLGQTRYEQY
V: TRBV20-1; J: TRBJ2-3; D: TRBD1; CDR3: SARVGTGGTDTQY
V: TRBV7-9; J: TRBJ1-2; D: .; CDR3: ASNREAYGYT
V: TRBV10-3; J: .; D: TRBD1; CDR3: AIRGDREKNEQY